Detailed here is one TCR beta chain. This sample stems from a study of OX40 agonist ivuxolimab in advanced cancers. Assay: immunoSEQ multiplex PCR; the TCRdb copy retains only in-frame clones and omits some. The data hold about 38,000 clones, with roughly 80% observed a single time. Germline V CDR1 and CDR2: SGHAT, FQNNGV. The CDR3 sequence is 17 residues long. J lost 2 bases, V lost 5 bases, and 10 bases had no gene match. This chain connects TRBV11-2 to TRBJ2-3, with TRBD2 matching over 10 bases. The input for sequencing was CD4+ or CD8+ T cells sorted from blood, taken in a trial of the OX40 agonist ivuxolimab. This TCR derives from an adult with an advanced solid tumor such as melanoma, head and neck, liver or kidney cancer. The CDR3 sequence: CASSQELAGGLTDTQYF. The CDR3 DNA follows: TGTGCCAGCAGCCAAGAATTAGCGGGAGGCCTCACAGATACGCAGTATTTT.